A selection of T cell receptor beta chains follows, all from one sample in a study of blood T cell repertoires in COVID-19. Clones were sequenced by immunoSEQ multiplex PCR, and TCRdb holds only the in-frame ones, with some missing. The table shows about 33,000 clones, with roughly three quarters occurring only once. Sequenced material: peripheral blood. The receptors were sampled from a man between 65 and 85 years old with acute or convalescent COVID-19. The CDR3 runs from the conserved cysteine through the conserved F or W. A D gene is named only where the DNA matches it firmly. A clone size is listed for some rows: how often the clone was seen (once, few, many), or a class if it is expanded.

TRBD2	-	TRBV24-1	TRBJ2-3	CATSDLTSGRDLRGTQYF	TGTGCCACCAGTGATCTGACTAGCGGGAGGGACCTTCGGGGTACGCAGTATTTT
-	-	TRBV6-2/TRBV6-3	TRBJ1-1	CASSAPLRGLNTEAFF	TGTGCCAGCAGTGCACCCTTAAGGGGTCTGAACACTGAAGCTTTCTTT
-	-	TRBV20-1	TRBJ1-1	CSASLGLNTEAFF	TGCAGTGCTAGTCTAGGATTGAACACTGAAGCTTTCTTT
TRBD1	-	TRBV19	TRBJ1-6	CASTDRGSPLHF	TGTGCCAGTACCGACAGGGGATCACCCCTCCACTTT
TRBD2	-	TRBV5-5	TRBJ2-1	CASSLGAGGPFGEQFF	TGTGCCAGCAGCTTGGGTGCGGGGGGGCCTTTTGGTGAGCAGTTCTTC
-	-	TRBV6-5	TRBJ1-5	CASSSGAGNNQPQHF	TGTGCCAGCAGTTCTGGAGCAGGGAACAATCAGCCCCAGCATTTT
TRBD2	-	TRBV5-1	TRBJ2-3	CASSPRLAGGTDTQYF	TGCGCCAGCAGCCCGAGACTAGCGGGAGGAACAGATACGCAGTATTTT
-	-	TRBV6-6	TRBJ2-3	CASSSGESTDTQYF	TGTGCCAGCAGCTCGGGGGAGAGCACAGATACGCAGTATTTT
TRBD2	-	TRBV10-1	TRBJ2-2	CASTGTSGGNPGELFF	TGCGCCAGCACCGGGACTAGCGGGGGGAATCCCGGGGAGCTGTTTTTT
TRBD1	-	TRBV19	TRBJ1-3	CASRRDSYSGNTIYF	TGTGCCAGTAGACGGGACAGTTACTCTGGAAACACCATATATTTT
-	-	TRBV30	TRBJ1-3	CAWRAWQGDYGNTIYF	TGTGCCTGGAGAGCCTGGCAGGGCGATTATGGAAACACCATATATTTT
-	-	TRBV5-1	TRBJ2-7	CASSLSAGGLAEQYF	TGCGCCAGCAGCTTGTCGGCAGGGGGACTGGCGGAGCAGTACTTC
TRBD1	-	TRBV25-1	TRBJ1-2	CASSASDRGQSGYTF	TGTGCCAGCAGTGCTTCCGACAGGGGGCAAAGCGGCTACACCTTC
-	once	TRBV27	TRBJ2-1	CASSMGRFDEQFF	TGTGCCAGCAGTATGGGGAGGTTCGATGAGCAGTTCTTC
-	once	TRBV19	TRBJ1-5	CASSSQGGVSNQPQHF	TGTGCCAGTAGTAGCCAGGGAGGTGTTAGCAATCAGCCCCAGCATTTT
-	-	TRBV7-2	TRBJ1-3	CASSPVAAGTGNTIYF	TGTGCCAGCAGCCCTGTGGCCGCAGGGACTGGAAACACCATATATTTT